This T cell receptor (beta chain) was recorded in a study of shared clonotypes between healthy human individuals. The CDR3 has 14 residues. The germline V gene has CDR1 SSHAT and CDR2 FNYEAQ (reference sequence). For sorted subsets, 150 to 250 ng DNA per replicate equaled tens of thousands of T cell genomes. Authors' methods: ImmunoSEQ output held junction-only sequences without quality scores, so filtering differed. Generated by immunoSEQ multiplex PCR, the TCRdb table keeps only in-frame clones and is missing some. V and J calls and clone size are given by that table; D and trimming were obtained from the DNA. The repertoire includes around 2.3 million clones, 90% to 96% of them detected once, and roughly 0.13% sits in the top ten. Details on this clone: The junction departs from germline at one end; a sequencing error may be responsible. The same CDR3 also results from other DNA sequences found in this sample.

This chain links TRBV7-7 with TRBJ2-5, with D perhaps TRBD1 (6 bases). The receptor was derived from a man aged 18 to 30 in good health. Material for sequencing was naive CD4+ T cells sorted from blood. Subset noted: CD45RA+ positively selected. In DNA, the CDR3 is TGTGCTAGCAGCTTAGCCGGGACACTCGAGACCCAGTACTTC. It codes for CASSLAGTLETQYF.